The 27 T cell receptor beta chains below all came from one sample that was sequenced in a study of cytomegalovirus exposure and HLA in healthy donors. 13 Jbeta primers and 60 Vbeta primers were used for the PCR. Assay: immunoSEQ multiplex PCR; the TCRdb copy retains only in-frame clones and omits some. The sample holds around 140,000 clones, 75% to 80% seen once. Sequencing input: PBMCs. The receptors shown here come from a woman aged 60-70 years in good health and CMV-seronegative.

This clone appeared a single time. The chain has TRBV5-8 and TRBJ1-4; tentatively, D is TRBD1 (5 bases). V was pared by 4 bases and J by 7 bases, with 14 bases between. This CDR3 is built from 14 residues. Per the germline V gene, CDR1 is SGHTS and CDR2 is YDEGEE. The chain's CDR3 is CASSRRQSGEKLFF. CDR3 sequence (DNA): TGTGCCAGCAGCAGGCGACAGTCGGGTGAAAAACTGTTTTTT.

This rearrangement joins TRBV18 to TRBJ1-1; D unclear. Germline-derived CDR1 and CDR2 are KGHSH and LQKENI. V was trimmed by 8 bases and J by 4 bases, leaving 14 bases between them. The CDR3 sequence is 13 residues long. The CDR3: CASRNSAATEAFF. CDR3 nucleotides: TGTGCCAGCCGCAATTCAGCGGCCACTGAAGCTTTCTTT.

The chain recombines TRBV19 with TRBJ2-6; D might be TRBD2 (5 bases). Germline-derived CDR1 and CDR2 are LNHDA and SQIVND (reference sequence). There are 15 residues in the CDR3. The V end lost 1 base, the J end lost 2 bases, and 6 bases lay between the germline ends. In DNA form, the CDR3 reads TGTGCCAGTAGTATAGTCGGGACTGGGGCCAACGTCCTGACTTTC. This encodes CASSIVGTGANVLTF. Based on the CDR3 plus reference TRBV19 and TRBJ2-6, the full variable domain is DGGITQSPKYLFRKEGQNVTLSCEQNLNHDAMYWYRQDPGQGLRLIYYSQIVNDFQKGDIAEGYSVSREKKESFPLTVTSAQKNPTAFYLCASSIVGTGANVLTFGAGSRLTVL.

On this clone itself: One junction end disagrees with the germline gene, perhaps due to a read error. The chain carries TRBV19 and TRBJ1-2, with a possible D match to TRBD1 (6 bases). In germline, CDR1 is LNHDA, CDR2 SQIVND (reference sequence). The CDR3 has 13 residues. The CDR3 DNA reads as TGTGCCAGTACTGCAGGGGCTAACTATAGCTACACCTTC. As protein: CASTAGANYSYTF.

The rearrangement uses TRBV23-1 and TRBJ2-1; a possible D gene is TRBD1 (6 bases). TRBV23-1 is filed as an ORF, its function uncertain. V dropped 9 bases and J dropped 0 bases, with 30 bases sitting between them. There are 20 residues in the CDR3. In DNA form, the CDR3 reads TGCGCCAGGTTCCCAAAAGCAGGGGCCGACGTTCGGGGCTCCTACAATGAGCAGTTCTTC. This sequence encodes CARFPKAGADVRGSYNEQFF.

This clone appeared a single time. J is TRBJ2-1 and V is TRBV7-6, with 7 positions matching TRBD2. V lost 5 bases to trimming and J lost 1 base; unmatched junction nucleotides: 5. Per germline, CDR1 SGHVS and CDR2 FNYEAQ. The CDR3 runs 15 residues. The CDR3 DNA sequence: TGTGCCAGCAGCCTAATTAGCGGGTCCTACAATGAGCAGTTCTTC. Residues: CASSLISGSYNEQFF. The full variable domain, with the rest looked up from reference TRBV7-6 and TRBJ2-1, is GAGVSQSPRYKVTKRGQDVALRCDPISGHVSLYWYRQALGQGPEFLTYFNYEAQQDKSGLPNDRFSAERPEGSISTLTIQRTEQRDSAMYRCASSLISGSYNEQFFGPGTRLTVL.

The CDR3: CASSQEGGTGFGGYTF. The CDR3 nucleotides read TGTGCCAGCAGCCAAGAAGGCGGGACGGGCTTCGGTGGCTACACCTTC. The V gene is TRBV14, the J gene TRBJ1-2; a weak D match, TRBD1 (5 bases). V was trimmed by 0 bases and J by 7 bases, leaving 18 bases between them. This CDR3 contains 16 residues. Germline lookup yields CDR1 SGHDN and CDR2 FVKESK.

This clone was detected a few times. CDR3 in DNA: TGTGCCAGCAGCGGAGAAATGGGGACAGTCTATGGCTACACCTTC. Protein product: CASSGEMGTVYGYTF. The J gene is TRBJ1-2, the V gene TRBV9, with 7 bases fitting TRBD1. Trimming at V came to 3 bases and at J to 4 bases, leaving 9 bases not matched to a gene. The CDR3 is made up of 15 amino acids. CDR1 is SGDLS and CDR2 is YYNGEE in the germline V gene.

This chain links TRBV7-2 with TRBJ2-7; D ambiguous. Between the trimmed V and J ends, which lost 5 bases and 3 bases, there was a span of 5 bases. The CDR3 consists of 11 residues. Germline V gene sequence: CDR1 SGHTA, CDR2 FQGNSA. CDR3 residues: CASSVFYEQYF. CDR3 DNA sequence: TGTGCCAGCAGCGTCTTCTACGAGCAGTACTTC.

The chain has TRBV7-9 and TRBJ2-3, with TRBD2 identical over 11 bases. The V gene's germline CDR1 is SEHNR and CDR2 FQNEAQ (reference sequence). The CDR3 totals 16 residues. The V and J ends lost 2 bases and 3 bases, in that order; junction bases with no gene match: 4. CDR3 nucleotide sequence: TGTGCCAGCAGCTTAAAACTAGCGGGAGTGACAGATACGCAGTATTTT. It yields the protein CASSLKLAGVTDTQYF.

J is TRBJ2-2 and V is TRBV2, with D perhaps matching TRBD2 (6 bases). Between the trimmed V and J ends, which lost 3 bases and 9 bases, there was a span of 11 bases. There are 13 residues in the CDR3. Germline V gene lookup returns CDR1 SNHLY and CDR2 FYNNEI. The CDR3 bases are TGTGCCAGCAGTGAGGCGGGGAATCGGGAGCTGTTTTTT. The encoded protein is CASSEAGNRELFF.

The rearrangement uses TRBV5-4 and TRBJ2-3; D possibly corresponds to TRBD2 (5 bases). Germline V CDR1 and CDR2: SGHNT, YYREEE (reference sequence). V lost 4 bases to trimming and J lost 4 bases, with 10 bases between them. This CDR3 has 13 residues. The CDR3 loop is CASSPERADTQYF. Written as DNA, the CDR3 is TGTGCCAGCAGCCCCGAGAGGGCAGATACGCAGTATTTT.

The chain is built from TRBV7-8 and TRBJ1-1; TRBD1 agrees at 7 bases. CDR3 size: 15 residues. From germline, CDR1 is SGHVS and CDR2 FQNEAQ. Trimming at V came to 5 bases and at J to 7 bases, leaving 13 bases not matched to a gene. As DNA, the CDR3 is TGTGCCAGCAGCCAGGGGGGCAGGGCGGGGAGTGAAGCTTTCTTT. Amino acids: CASSQGGRAGSEAFF.

V and J are TRBV5-6 and TRBJ1-6; D unresolved. CDR1 SGHDT and CDR2 YYEEEE come from the germline V gene. Trimming stripped 3 bases from V and 10 bases from J, with 14 bases between. The CDR3 consists of 14 residues. CDR3 sequence (DNA): TGTGCCAGCAGCTACTCCCGGGGTAGCTCACCCCTCCACTTT. Protein product: CASSYSRGSSPLHF.

CDR3 in amino acids: CASSLRTSDNTGELFF. As DNA, the CDR3 is TGTGCCAGCAGTCTCCGGACTAGCGATAACACCGGGGAGCTGTTTTTT. The chain has TRBV27 and TRBJ2-2, with 9 bases matching TRBD2. Unmatched junction bases numbered 6, after V lost 5 bases and J lost 2 bases. The V gene's germline CDR1 is MNHEY and CDR2 SMNVEV (reference sequence). This CDR3 has 16 amino acids.

The chain links TRBV11-2 to TRBJ2-3; D may be TRBD2 (5 bases). Looked up from germline, CDR1 is SGHAT and CDR2 is FQNNGV. V lost 5 bases and J 6 bases, leaving 21 bases between the germline ends. The CDR3 consists of 16 residues. CDR3 DNA sequence: TGTGCCAGCAGCCAGTCCGGTGCTAGCCGGGCGGATACGCAGTATTTT. It encodes CASSQSGASRADTQYF.

Concerning this clone: A far larger clone is one base from this, pointing to a likely read error. This chain links TRBV11-3 with TRBJ2-7; TRBD1 might be the D (6 bases). The V end was cut by 1 base, the J end by 3 bases, with 10 bases between. Per the germline V gene, CDR1 is SGHNT and CDR2 is YENEEA. The CDR3 extends over 14 amino acids. The DNA of the CDR3 is TGTGCCAGCAGCTTAGCATCACAGGGCTACGAGCAGTACTTC. This gives the protein CASSLASQGYEQYF.

Only a few counts were recorded for this clone. The chain employs TRBV2 and TRBJ2-7, with D possibly being TRBD1 (6 bases). The CDR3 contains 13 residues. Germline values: CDR1 SNHLY, CDR2 FYNNEI. V was clipped by 4 bases and J by 2 bases, with 9 bases between them. The CDR3 here is CASSADSAYEQYF. The CDR3 DNA is TGTGCCAGCAGTGCGGACAGTGCCTACGAGCAGTACTTC. Full variable domain (outside the CDR3, taken from reference TRBV2 and TRBJ2-7): EPEVTQTPSHQVTQMGQEVILRCVPISNHLYFYWYRQILGQKVEFLVSFYNNEISEKSEIFDDQFSVERPDGSNFTLKIRSTKLEDSAMYFCASSADSAYEQYFGPGTRLTVT.

In its sample, this clone was seen once. The chain is built from TRBV11-3 and TRBJ2-2; TRBD2 matches 7 bases. CDR3 length equals 17 residues. The V gene end was trimmed by 5 bases and the J gene end by 0 bases; junction bases not matched to a gene: 9. CDR1 SGHNT and CDR2 YENEEA come from the germline V gene. CDR3 sequence: CASSGGGFGPNTGELFF. CDR3 coding DNA: TGTGCCAGCAGCGGGGGGGGGTTCGGGCCGAACACCGGGGAGCTGTTTTTT. Drawing the rest from reference TRBV11-3 and TRBJ2-2, the complete variable domain is EAGVVQSPRYKIIEKKQPVAFWCNPISGHNTLYWYLQNLGQGPELLIRYENEEAVDDSQLPKDRFSAERLKGVDSTLKIQPAELGDSAVYLCASSGGGFGPNTGELFFGEGSRLTVL.

V and J are TRBV4-1 and TRBJ2-1; the match to TRBD2 covers 13 bases. The germline gives CDR1 MGHRA, CDR2 YSYEKL. Losses at the gene ends were 0 bases for V and 4 bases for J; bases not matched to a gene: 3. The CDR3 is 17 amino acids. This CDR3 reads CASSQDQTSGRYNEQFF. The CDR3 DNA sequence: TGCGCCAGCAGCCAAGATCAGACTAGCGGGAGGTACAATGAGCAGTTCTTC.

The V and J genes are TRBV10-1 and TRBJ1-1; D is possibly TRBD1 (5 bases). V lost 6 bases and J lost 4, with 9 bases in between. The CDR3 is made up of 12 amino acids. Germline CDR1 is WNHNN and CDR2 is SYGVQD (reference sequence). The CDR3 bases are TGCGCCAGCAGAGGGGCGGCCACTGAAGCTTTCTTT. Translated, it gives CASRGAATEAFF.

In this sample, this clone turned up a few times. This chain links TRBV7-9 with TRBJ2-1; tentatively, D is TRBD1 (6 bases). The V gene lost 2 bases and the J gene lost 3 bases, with 17 bases spanning the gap. Germline V CDR1 and CDR2: SEHNR, FQNEAQ (reference sequence). The CDR3 loop spans 17 amino acids. The CDR3 reads CASSLIGSQGIYNEQFF. DNA for the CDR3: TGTGCCAGCAGCTTAATAGGGAGTCAGGGGATCTACAATGAGCAGTTCTTC.

V and J are TRBV5-4 and TRBJ2-1; the D gene is possibly TRBD2 (6 bases). The germline V and J ends were trimmed by 4 bases and 1 base, with 12 bases remaining between them. From germline, CDR1 is SGHNT and CDR2 YYREEE (reference sequence). The CDR3 length is 15 residues. This CDR3 reads CASSRDSASYNEQFF. Here the CDR3 DNA reads TGTGCCAGCAGCCGGGACTCCGCATCCTACAATGAGCAGTTCTTC. The variable domain in full, with the rest retrieved from reference TRBV5-4 and TRBJ2-1, is ETGVTQSPTHLIKTRGQQVTLRCSSQSGHNTVSWYQQALGQGPQFIFQYYREEENGRGNFPPRFSGLQFPNYSSELNVNALELDDSALYLCASSRDSASYNEQFFGPGTRLTVL.

This clone was counted once. V and J are TRBV6-5 and TRBJ1-2; D may be TRBD1 (6 bases). There are 15 residues in the CDR3. The V gene's germline CDR1 is MNHEY and CDR2 SVGAGI. Deletions cut 0 bases from V and 0 bases from J, with 8 bases between. The CDR3 DNA follows: TGTGCCAGCAGTTACTCCCGACAGGCTAACTATGGCTACACCTTC. Its translation: CASSYSRQANYGYTF.

The chain has TRBV5-1 and TRBJ1-5; TRBD1 matches at 9 bases. This CDR3 has 18 residues. The ends lost 4 bases at V and 2 bases at J; junction bases unmatched: 13. Germline assignment: CDR1 SGHRS and CDR2 YFSETQ. The CDR3 nucleotides are TGCGCCAGCAGCCGGCCGGGACAGGGAAATAGGGGCAATCAGCCCCAGCATTTT. Translated, it gives CASSRPGQGNRGNQPQHF.

There are a few counts of this clone. The chain carries TRBV6-4 and TRBJ2-1; 7 bases map to TRBD2. This CDR3 spans 14 amino acids. Germline V gene lookup returns CDR1 MRHNA and CDR2 SNTAGT. The trim removed 4 bases at V and 5 bases at J, leaving 5 bases unmatched. The CDR3 region is CASSVTGGNNEQFF. CDR3 in DNA: TGTGCCAGCAGTGTCACGGGAGGAAACAATGAGCAGTTCTTC.

The chain employs TRBV11-3 and TRBJ2-3, with 7 bases that match TRBD2. The ends lost 4 bases at V and 4 bases at J; junction bases unmatched: 11. Germline V gene lookup returns CDR1 SGHNT and CDR2 YENEEA. CDR3 length equals 16 residues. The DNA of the CDR3 is TGTGCCAGCAGCTCACCTTACGGGAGGTGGCCAGATACGCAGTATTTT. Its translation: CASSSPYGRWPDTQYF.